Listed here are 5 T cell receptor beta chains from one sample, sequenced in a study of T-cell reconstitution after alpha-beta-depleted transplantation in children. Preparation of the TCRbeta library used unique molecular identifiers. Each CDR3 protein gets one entry after TCRdb re-called the PCR reads with MiXCR. The sample consists of around 200,000 distinct CDR3 sequences, roughly 7.5% of them appearing once. The sequences come from PBMCs from the stem cell graft donor, collected from the stem cell graft. The receptors come from a human donor who donated a stem cell graft to a child with Wiskott-Aldrich syndrome.

This clonotype was recorded at least ten times. The chain is built from TRBV4-2 and TRBJ1-2; weak D call: TRBD1 (6 bases). Germline V gives CDR1 LGHNA, CDR2 YNFKEQ. The V and J ends lost 7 bases and 2 bases respectively, with 14 bases between them. The CDR3 has 14 amino acids. The CDR3 bases are TGTGCCAGCACCCTCGACAGGATAAACTATGGCTACACCTTC. It encodes CASTLDRINYGYTF.

This clonotype was seen a few times. The chain has TRBV7-2 and TRBJ2-2; the D gene is possibly TRBD2 (5 bases). V was shortened by 1 base and J by 3 bases, with 18 bases between the two germline ends. The CDR3 runs 18 residues. CDR1 is SGHTA, CDR2 FQGNSA, per germline. For the CDR3, the DNA is TGTGCCAGCAGCTTAGTGTTAAGTGGATGGGGAGACACCGGGGAGCTGTTTTTT. Amino acids: CASSLVLSGWGDTGELFF. The full variable domain, its missing parts supplied by reference TRBV7-2 and TRBJ2-2, is GAGVSQSPSNKVTEKGKDVELRCDPISGHTALYWYRQSLGQGLEFLIYFQGNSAPDKSGLPSDRFSAERTGGSVSTLTIQRTQQEDSAVYLCASSLVLSGWGDTGELFFGEGSRLTVL.

The genes are TRBV7-2 and TRBJ2-1; 11 bases match TRBD2. The V gene end was trimmed by 1 base and the J gene end by 0 bases; junction bases not matched to a gene: 2. The CDR3 consists of 17 residues. Germline CDR1 reads SGHTA; CDR2 reads FQGNSA. CDR3: CASSLVSGGDSYNEQFF. The DNA of the CDR3 is TGTGCCAGCAGCTTAGTTAGCGGGGGGGACTCCTACAATGAGCAGTTCTTC. Combining the CDR3 with reference TRBV7-2 and TRBJ2-1 gives the whole variable domain GAGVSQSPSNKVTEKGKDVELRCDPISGHTALYWYRQSLGQGLEFLIYFQGNSAPDKSGLPSDRFSAERTGGSVSTLTIQRTQQEDSAVYLCASSLVSGGDSYNEQFFGPGTRLTVL.

This clonotype was observed many times. The genes are TRBV24-1 and TRBJ2-2; TRBD2 matches 9 bases. Unmatched junction bases numbered 11, after V lost 3 bases and J lost 4 bases. Germline CDR1 and CDR2: KGHDR and SFDVKD. The CDR3 loop spans 18 amino acids. The CDR3 DNA sequence: TGTGCCACCAGTGATCCCGCATTCGCGGGAGGGAGCACCGGGGAGCTGTTTTTT. Translated, it gives CATSDPAFAGGSTGELFF.

This clonotype has more than one count but fewer than ten. The chain recombines TRBV15 with TRBJ1-6; no clear D. CDR1 and CDR2 from the germline V gene are LNHNV and YYDKDF (reference sequence). V shed 0 bases and J shed 8 bases, with 5 bases lying between them. The CDR3 is 13 residues long. CDR3 sequence: CATSRDPDSPLHF. CDR3 DNA: TGTGCCACCAGCAGAGATCCCGATTCACCCCTCCACTTT.